These 8 T cell receptor beta chains were sequenced from one sample in a study of Graves' ophthalmopathy and Graves' hyperthyroidism. Scientists amplified the TCR beta CDR3 regions from RNA transcripts. RT-PCR in the first round used HTBI primers; a second-round multiplex PCR followed. TCRdb redid the calling of the multiplex PCR reads with MiXCR, one entry per CDR3 protein. This table holds nearly 400,000 distinct CDR3 sequences, about a sixth found once. What was sequenced was peripheral blood. All receptors come from a woman under 30 with Graves' ophthalmopathy.

The J gene is TRBJ2-7, the V gene TRBV11-2, with D possibly being TRBD2 (5 bases). The CDR3 spans 14 residues. Trimming stripped 5 bases from V and 0 bases from J, with 11 bases between. Germline V gene lookup returns CDR1 SGHAT and CDR2 FQNNGV. CDR3 protein: CASSLGLFSYEQYF. DNA of the CDR3: TGTGCCAGCAGCCTCGGACTTTTCTCCTACGAGCAGTACTTC.

This clonotype was observed at least ten times. This rearrangement joins TRBV5-1 to TRBJ1-1, with no clear D. Germline values: CDR1 SGHRS, CDR2 YFSETQ. V lost 4 bases, J lost 0 bases, and 13 bases lay in between. The CDR3 extends over 15 amino acids. The CDR3 DNA sequence: TGCGCCAGCAGCGTCCCGACAATCATGAACACTGAAGCTTTCTTT. Its protein product is CASSVPTIMNTEAFF.

This clonotype was seen repeatedly, ten times or more. The chain is built from TRBV7-6 and TRBJ2-5; 8 nucleotides agree with TRBD2. The V gene's germline CDR1 is SGHVS and CDR2 FNYEAQ. The CDR3 sequence is 14 residues long. J was trimmed by 5 bases and V by 0 bases; bases with no gene match: 2. CDR3 region: CASSLAPGGETQYF. The CDR3 DNA reads TGTGCCAGCAGCTTAGCTCCGGGGGGGGAGACCCAGTACTTC.

This clonotype has at least ten counts. The rearrangement joins TRBV13 to TRBJ1-6; tentative D call: TRBD1 (5 bases). Trimming removed 4 bases at V and 7 bases at J, with 14 bases between. The CDR3 length is 15 residues. Germline V gene sequence: CDR1 PRHDT, CDR2 FYEKMQ (reference sequence). The CDR3 spells CASSSETVVNSPLHF. DNA of the CDR3: TGTGCCAGCAGCTCGGAGACAGTAGTAAATTCACCCCTCCACTTT.

This clonotype was picked up many times. The chain links TRBV30 to TRBJ2-7; D remains unclear. Germline-derived CDR1 and CDR2 are GTSNPN and SVGIG (reference sequence). Trimming removed 5 bases from V and 4 bases from J, with 9 bases in between. The CDR3 consists of 11 residues. CDR3 nucleotides: TGTGCCTGGGGAACTTCTTACGAGCAGTACTTC. Its protein is CAWGTSYEQYF.

Ten or more counts support this clonotype. The rearrangement links TRBV19 to TRBJ1-1; no clear D gene. V was shortened by 5 bases and J by 1 base, with 14 bases between the two germline ends. CDR1 is LNHDA and CDR2 is SQIVND in the germline V gene (reference sequence). The CDR3 has 15 residues. The CDR3 DNA reads TGTGCCAGTAGTCCCTGGACGGATTCGAACACTGAAGCTTTCTTT. Protein product: CASSPWTDSNTEAFF.

This clonotype was seen ten or more times. This chain links TRBV6-2 or TRBV6-3 with TRBJ2-6; D may be TRBD1 (7 bases). Per the germline V gene, CDR1 is MNHEY and CDR2 is SVGEGT. V was shortened by 5 bases and J by 3 bases, with 23 bases between the two germline ends. CDR3 length: 19 residues. CDR3 protein: CASSTPPGVGGFGANVLTF. The CDR3, as DNA: TGTGCCAGCAGTACACCTCCGGGAGTAGGGGGCTTTGGGGCCAACGTCCTGACTTTC.

J is TRBJ1-6 and V is TRBV15; tentatively, D is TRBD1 (5 bases). The CDR3 is 16 residues long. The V and J ends lost 9 bases and 0 bases respectively, with 15 bases between them. Looked up from germline, CDR1 is LNHNV and CDR2 is YYDKDF (reference sequence). The CDR3 loop is CATQGLTSSYNSPLHF. The CDR3 region has the DNA TGTGCCACGCAGGGCCTCACCAGCTCCTATAATTCACCCCTCCACTTT. Complete variable domain (other parts from reference TRBV15 and TRBJ1-6): DAMVIQNPRYQVTQFGKPVTLSCSQTLNHNVMYWYQQKSSQAPKLLFHYYDKDFNNEADTPDNFQSRRPNTSFCFLDIRSPGLGDTAMYLCATQGLTSSYNSPLHFGNGTRLTVT.